These 2 T cell receptor beta chains came from one sample sequenced in a study of shared clonotypes between healthy human individuals. TCRdb's copy holds only in-frame clones and misses some; the assay was immunoSEQ multiplex PCR. The sample includes 450,000 to 600,000 clones, 79% of them seen just once. The specimen was PBMCs. The receptors were sampled from a woman aged 35 to 49 in good health. Some clones in this sample may be carry-over from other donors' samples.

This clone was detected once. The V and J genes are TRBV5-1 and TRBJ1-6; 9 bases line up with TRBD1. V lost 7 bases and J lost 8; bases outside the gene matches: 7. Germline lookup yields CDR1 SGHRS and CDR2 YFSETQ. There are 14 residues in the CDR3. CDR3 nucleotide sequence: TGCGCCAGCCACACAGGGGGCGGTGATTCACCCCTCCACTTT. Protein product: CASHTGGGDSPLHF.

V usage is TRBV7-2 and J usage is TRBJ2-1; 7 nucleotides align to TRBD1. The CDR3 contains 16 residues. The V segment lost 5 bases and the J segment 4 bases; nucleotides outside the gene matches: 11. Germline CDR1 is SGHTA and CDR2 is FQGNSA. The CDR3 coding sequence is TGTGCCAGCAGCCCACTCCGGGACAGCGAGTACAATGAGCAGTTCTTC. Protein sequence: CASSPLRDSEYNEQFF.